This T cell receptor beta chain is drawn from a study of T cells in women clearing cervical HPV infection listed by TCRdb under 2018. With regard to the full study: The cases were under 30 women with histologically confirmed HPV16-related CIN3 or worse, and 2 of these cases were invasive cancers. Median age was approximately 30 years in cases versus 38 to 45 in controls, and baseline characteristics did not differ significantly. For cases, the median interval between lesion detection and blood sampling was around 160 days, with an interquartile range of 90 to 200 days. Since HLA typing was available for only a few women, HLA type could not be ruled out as a confounder. The approximately 23 controls were women who cleared a single incident HPV16 infection within 12 months without developing precancer or cancer. Cases and controls were matched on age within five years and on year of sample collection. In the parent cohort, 9,500 to 13,000 women aged 18 or older were enrolled in Guanacaste, Costa Rica, during about 1993 to 1995 and then followed for approximately 7 years. Five blinded duplicates per group were added as quality controls, so that 60 or so samples were obtained: roughly 50 participants and some 10 replicates. Blood from cases was collected at the visit where the lesion was first found, while blood from controls was collected once the infection could no longer be detected. An exploratory proof-of-principle case-control study, nested within the Guanacaste HPV Natural History Study in Costa Rica, was conducted to compare TCR repertoires across cervical HPV16 outcomes. What the work shows at the level of the full study, not this receptor alone: CIN3+ cases had significantly higher TCR repertoire richness than controls across sequencing depths, but evenness did not differ between the groups. The cross-sectional design could not show whether the associations came before the infection or were a result of it, and neither effector/memory subsets nor HPV-specific T cells were isolated. Because T-cell numbers per sample were unknown, differences in richness could reflect varying T-cell content rather than repertoire biology. Cases had lower TRBV6-7 relative abundance than controls (0.11% versus 0.16%; Bonferroni P = 0.0008). By combining richness with V gene abundances, random forest classifiers separated cases from controls with an estimated AUC of roughly 0.84.

Cut back by 6 bases and 6 bases, the V and J ends lie 21 bases apart. The CDR3 covers 16 residues, taking in both the cysteine and the phenylalanine. The DNA shown is the part of the CDR3 that was read: 39 bases, in frame from base 1. Based on the germline V gene, the CDR1 and CDR2 sequences are SGHVS and FQNEAQ. TCR beta CDR3 regions were amplified by multiplex PCR using the immunoSEQ assay from an average of roughly 1,300 ng genomic DNA per sample. The assay corrected primer bias using a complete synthetic TCR repertoire to establish an amplification baseline. Amplicons were sequenced on the Illumina platform. The authors' pipeline ran thus. Error correction of the sequences involved clustering with frequency ratios plus a modified nearest-neighbor algorithm, after which the sequences were analyzed in the immunoSEQ Analyzer using IMGT gene definitions. At each rarefaction depth, TCR richness and evenness were averaged across 20 rarefaction repeats, and samples with fewer sequences than that depth were excluded. Relative abundances of V, D and J genes were compared between groups using Wilcoxon rank sum tests, with FDR correction applied. Blinded duplicates gave an intraclass correlation of over 90% for TCR richness and an average of 76.4% across around 70 gene segments. The clones in this table, taken by TCRdb from immuneACCESS, are in-frame only. Not every clone is retained; where verified, under half of the shortfall comes from an unresolved V gene, and the cause of the rest is unknown. V and J calls and clone size come straight from that table; D and trimming were deduced from the DNA. In this sample's table one finds approximately 41,000 clones. The ten most abundant clones make up 7% to 9.5% of the sample.

Of note for this clone: It lacks a known antigen. From the germline J gene comes the end of the CDR3, since the read stops 3 residues before it.

Every participant had a single incident cervical HPV16 infection, and women with prevalent HPV16 infections were excluded. Cervical HPV DNA was detected by MY09/MY11 PCR and genotyped by dot-blot hybridization. Around 15 mL of heparinized blood were centrifuged, and the buffy coat was split into aliquots, frozen at -30 degrees C, and then kept at -80 degrees C. QIAGEN kits were used to extract genomic DNA from buffy coat specimens. This TCR was recovered from a woman between 18 and 70 years old with a cervical HPV16 infection that either progressed to CIN3+ or cleared (not recorded which). The chain was built from TRBV7-8 and TRBJ2-1; the best D guess is TRBD2, with 6 bases matching. The specimen was blood buffy coat. The CDR3 DNA, read in part, is TGTGCCAGCAGGCGGGGCGGGCCAGGGTCATCCAATGAG. This gives the protein CASRRGGPGSSNE. The full CDR3 protein is CASRRGGPGSSNEQFF. Beyond the CDR3, the reference TRBV7-8 and TRBJ2-1 genes provide the residues; the full variable domain reads: GAGVSQSPRYKVAKRGQDVALRCDPISGHVSLFWYQQALGQGPEFLTYFQNEAQLDKSGLPSDRFFAERPEGSVSTLKIQRTQQEDSAVYLCASRRGGPGSSNEQFFGPGTRLTVL.